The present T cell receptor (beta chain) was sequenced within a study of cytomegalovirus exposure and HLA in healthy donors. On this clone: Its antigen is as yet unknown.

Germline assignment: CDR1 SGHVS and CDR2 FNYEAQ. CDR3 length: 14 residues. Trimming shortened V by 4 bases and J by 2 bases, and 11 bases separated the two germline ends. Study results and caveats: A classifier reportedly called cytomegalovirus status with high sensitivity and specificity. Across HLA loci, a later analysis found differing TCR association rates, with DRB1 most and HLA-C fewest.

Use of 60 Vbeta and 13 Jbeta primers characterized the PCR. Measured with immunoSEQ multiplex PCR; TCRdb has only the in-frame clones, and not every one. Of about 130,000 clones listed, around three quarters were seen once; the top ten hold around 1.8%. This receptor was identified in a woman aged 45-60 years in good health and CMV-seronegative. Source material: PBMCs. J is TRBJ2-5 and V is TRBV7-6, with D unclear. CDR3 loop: CASSSGSNQETQYF. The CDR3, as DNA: TGTGCCAGCAGCTCCGGGTCCAATCAAGAGACCCAGTACTTC.